This T cell receptor beta chain was retrieved from a study of CD8+CD57+ T cells in acquired aplastic anemia. Findings of the study overall: In common between the patients and the controls were twenty-nine CD8+ CDR3 sequences.

Profiling that covered TCR beta VDJ and CDR3 relied on genomic DNA as its template. TCRdb called the reads again in MiXCR, with one record for every CDR3 protein. The top ten clones hold roughly 42% of a sample with roughly 160,000 distinct CDR3 sequences, 55% to 70% of them seen once. The CDR3 consists of 18 residues. Germline V gives CDR1 KGHDR, CDR2 SFDVKD. For this clonotype: Its specificity is not known. One end of the junction fails to match germline, which may point to a read error.

The chain has TRBV24-1 and TRBJ2-2; possibly TRBD2 for D (5 bases). The clonotype originates from a human donor in good health. The specimen was sorted CD4+, CD8+, or CD8+CD57+ T cells (not recorded which) from PBMCs. In DNA form, the CDR3 reads TGTGCCACCAGTCTTCATACACAAACTCACCCGAACACCGGGGAGCTGTCTTTT. This gives the protein CATSLHTQTHPNTGELSF.